This T cell receptor (beta chain) is from a study of blood T cell repertoires in COVID-19. Study-wide background: The United States, Italy and Spain provided the acute and convalescent COVID-19 samples. In each case, the material was cDNA or gDNA derived from T cells, B-cell-depleted T cells, or PBMCs.

The germline V gene has CDR1 LNHDA and CDR2 SQIVND (reference sequence). This CDR3 region has 12 residues. Trimming took off 1 base at V and 12 bases at J, with 10 bases between the two ends. In the original workflow: Estimates of nucleated cell counts were drawn from the amplification of reference gene primers. Some clones are missing from TCRdb's copy, which holds only in-frame ones; the method was immunoSEQ multiplex PCR. V, J and clone size reflect that table, while D and trimming were determined from the DNA. The table shows roughly 190,000 clones, with about four fifths occurring only once. This clone was detected only once.

The TCR was taken from a woman aged 70-85 years with active or convalescent COVID-19. Material: peripheral blood. V usage is TRBV19 and J usage is TRBJ2-1; D is uncertain. CDR3 region: CASSIGRHWQFF. For the CDR3, the DNA is TGTGCCAGTAGTATAGGCCGACATTGGCAGTTCTTC.